This is a list of T cell receptor beta chains from one sample in a study of identical twins. TCRdb called the 5' RACE reads again in MiXCR, with one record for every CDR3 protein. The table shows some 1,600,000 distinct CDR3 sequences, with roughly a third occurring only once. The sequencing input was cord blood. Source of these receptors: a newborn girl in good health. Both conserved end residues are part of each CDR3. Fields, in order: J gene, clone size, V gene, D gene, CDR3 protein, CDR3 DNA. D genes are given only for firm matches. Clone size is stated in some rows and not others, as once, few, many or a class when expanded.

J gene: TRBJ1-5; clone size: few; V gene: TRBV6-1; D gene: TRBD1; CDR3 protein: CASSPSERQGAYQPQHF; CDR3 DNA: TGTGCCAGCAGTCCCTCAGAAAGACAGGGGGCCTATCAGCCCCAGCATTTT
J gene: TRBJ1-2; clone size: -; V gene: TRBV24-1; D gene: -; CDR3 protein: CATSGTPPNYGYTF; CDR3 DNA: TGTGCCACCAGCGGGACACCGCCTAACTATGGCTACACCTTC
J gene: TRBJ2-7; clone size: few; V gene: TRBV4-1; D gene: -; CDR3 protein: CASSPQRADYEQYF; CDR3 DNA: TGCGCCAGCAGTCCCCAGCGCGCCGACTACGAGCAGTACTTC
J gene: TRBJ2-7; clone size: -; V gene: TRBV20-1; D gene: -; CDR3 protein: CSARIGGGEQYF; CDR3 DNA: TGCAGTGCTAGGATAGGGGGGGGCGAGCAGTACTTC
J gene: TRBJ1-3; clone size: few; V gene: TRBV7-2; D gene: -; CDR3 protein: CASSLFRGNTIYF; CDR3 DNA: TGTGCCAGCAGCTTATTCCGTGGAAACACCATATATTTT
J gene: TRBJ2-6; clone size: -; V gene: TRBV2; D gene: -; CDR3 protein: CASSRDASGANVLTF; CDR3 DNA: TGTGCCAGCAGCCGGGACGCCTCTGGGGCCAACGTCCTGACTTTC
J gene: TRBJ1-6; clone size: -; V gene: TRBV27; D gene: TRBD1; CDR3 protein: CASSLWRQGGNSPPHF; CDR3 DNA: TGTGCCAGCAGTTTATGGCGACAGGGAGGAAATTCACCCCCCCACTTT
J gene: TRBJ2-1; clone size: -; V gene: TRBV4-1; D gene: -; CDR3 protein: CASSQDFGGLPYNEQFF; CDR3 DNA: TGCGCCAGCAGCCAAGATTTTGGCGGGCTTCCCTACAATGAGCAGTTCTTC
J gene: TRBJ1-1; clone size: few; V gene: TRBV21-1; D gene: -; CDR3 protein: CASSKPTGNTEAFF; CDR3 DNA: TGTGCCAGCAGCAAACCGACAGGGAACACTGAAGCTTTCTTT
J gene: TRBJ2-7; clone size: -; V gene: TRBV20-1; D gene: -; CDR3 protein: CSADPSYEQYF; CDR3 DNA: TGCAGTGCTGACCCTTCCTACGAGCAGTACTTC
J gene: TRBJ2-5; clone size: many; V gene: TRBV12-3/TRBV12-4; D gene: -; CDR3 protein: CASSLTGGGETQYF; CDR3 DNA: TGTGCCAGCAGCCTGACAGGAGGAGGGGAGACCCAGTACTTC
J gene: TRBJ2-4; clone size: few; V gene: TRBV27; D gene: -; CDR3 protein: CASSSPGVDPKNIQYF; CDR3 DNA: TGTGCCAGCAGTTCACCAGGGGTGGACCCCAAAAACATTCAGTACTTC
J gene: TRBJ2-5; clone size: -; V gene: TRBV7-8; D gene: -; CDR3 protein: CASSLKRMSETQYF; CDR3 DNA: TGTGCCAGCAGCTTAAAACGGATGTCGGAGACCCAGTACTTC
J gene: TRBJ2-5; clone size: -; V gene: TRBV12-3/TRBV12-4; D gene: -; CDR3 protein: CASSPRAGETEYF; CDR3 DNA: TGTGCCAGCAGTCCAAGGGCAGGGGAAACCGAGTACTTC
J gene: TRBJ1-2; clone size: few; V gene: TRBV10-3; D gene: -; CDR3 protein: CAISDVGRNYGYTF; CDR3 DNA: TGTGCCATCAGTGATGTCGGGAGGAACTATGGCTACACCTTC
J gene: TRBJ2-1; clone size: -; V gene: TRBV9; D gene: TRBD2; CDR3 protein: CASSPGLDRGEQFF; CDR3 DNA: TGTGCCAGCAGCCCGGGACTAGACAGAGGAGAGCAGTTCTTC
J gene: TRBJ2-7; clone size: few; V gene: TRBV10-3; D gene: TRBD2; CDR3 protein: CAISESGGGYEQYF; CDR3 DNA: TGTGCCATCAGTGAGTCTGGCGGGGGCTACGAGCAGTACTTC
J gene: TRBJ2-3; clone size: -; V gene: TRBV5-1; D gene: TRBD2; CDR3 protein: CASSLEASGGGDTQYF; CDR3 DNA: TGCGCCAGCAGCTTGGAGGCTAGCGGGGGGGGAGATACGCAGTATTTT
J gene: TRBJ1-5; clone size: few; V gene: TRBV20-1; D gene: -; CDR3 protein: CSARREHF; CDR3 DNA: TGCAGTGCTAGACGAGAGCATTTT
J gene: TRBJ1-5; clone size: few; V gene: TRBV6-1; D gene: TRBD1; CDR3 protein: CASSDPTGRRGLRGNQPQHF; CDR3 DNA: TGTGCCAGCAGTGATCCGACCGGTAGGAGGGGGCTTAGAGGCAATCAGCCCCAGCATTTT
J gene: TRBJ1-2; clone size: -; V gene: TRBV7-2; D gene: -; CDR3 protein: CASSLVQGVDYGYTF; CDR3 DNA: TGTGCCAGCAGCTTAGTCCAGGGTGTGGACTATGGCTACACCTTC
J gene: TRBJ2-1; clone size: -; V gene: TRBV6-2/TRBV6-3; D gene: -; CDR3 protein: CASSHTRVREQFF; CDR3 DNA: TGTGCCAGCAGTCACACCAGGGTTCGGGAGCAGTTCTTC
J gene: TRBJ2-7; clone size: many; V gene: TRBV27; D gene: -; CDR3 protein: CASSLIRGGYEQYF; CDR3 DNA: TGTGCCAGCAGTTTAATTCGGGGAGGCTACGAGCAGTACTTC
J gene: TRBJ2-1; clone size: -; V gene: TRBV7-6; D gene: TRBD2; CDR3 protein: CASSLRPASGSNEQFF; CDR3 DNA: TGTGCCAGCAGCTTACGTCCGGCTAGCGGGAGTAATGAGCAGTTCTTC
J gene: TRBJ1-5; clone size: few; V gene: TRBV20-1; D gene: TRBD1; CDR3 protein: CSAGQGGVYSNQPQHF; CDR3 DNA: TGCAGTGCTGGACAGGGGGGGGTCTATAGCAATCAGCCCCAGCATTTT
J gene: TRBJ2-3; clone size: few; V gene: TRBV2; D gene: TRBD2; CDR3 protein: CRWASGESDTQYF; CDR3 DNA: TGTCGATGGGCTAGCGGGGAATCAGATACGCAGTATTTT
J gene: TRBJ2-4; clone size: few; V gene: TRBV11-2; D gene: -; CDR3 protein: CASSLYPGLLAKNIQYF; CDR3 DNA: TGTGCCAGCAGCTTATACCCGGGACTTCTAGCCAAAAACATTCAGTACTTC
J gene: TRBJ2-1; clone size: -; V gene: TRBV7-9; D gene: -; CDR3 protein: CASSLAHLRSSYNEQFF; CDR3 DNA: TGTGCCAGCAGCTTAGCTCATCTCAGAAGCTCCTACAATGAGCAGTTCTTC
J gene: TRBJ1-2; clone size: many; V gene: TRBV12-3/TRBV12-4; D gene: -; CDR3 protein: CASSPEVGYGYTF; CDR3 DNA: TGTGCCAGCAGTCCTGAGGTGGGCTATGGCTACACCTTC
J gene: TRBJ2-3; clone size: -; V gene: TRBV20-1; D gene: -; CDR3 protein: CSARLYTDTQYF; CDR3 DNA: TGCAGTGCTAGACTTTACACAGATACGCAGTATTTT
J gene: TRBJ2-1; clone size: few; V gene: TRBV4-1; D gene: TRBD2; CDR3 protein: CASSQGPGLAGNEQFF; CDR3 DNA: TGCGCCAGCAGCCAAGGTCCGGGACTAGCGGGAAATGAGCAGTTCTTC
J gene: TRBJ1-6; clone size: few; V gene: TRBV20-1; D gene: -; CDR3 protein: CSARGAFYNSPLHF; CDR3 DNA: TGCAGTGCTAGGGGGGCGTTCTATAATTCACCCCTCCACTTT
J gene: TRBJ2-3; clone size: many; V gene: TRBV5-1; D gene: -; CDR3 protein: CASSLLGATDTQYF; CDR3 DNA: TGCGCCAGCAGCTTGCTAGGAGCCACAGATACGCAGTATTTT
J gene: TRBJ1-6; clone size: -; V gene: TRBV30; D gene: -; CDR3 protein: CAWKGGSYNSPLHF; CDR3 DNA: TGTGCCTGGAAAGGTGGCTCCTATAATTCACCCCTCCACTTT
J gene: TRBJ2-5; clone size: -; V gene: TRBV27; D gene: -; CDR3 protein: CASRPETGRETQYF; CDR3 DNA: TGTGCCAGCCGCCCCGAGACAGGACGAGAGACCCAGTACTTC
J gene: TRBJ1-5; clone size: -; V gene: TRBV20-1; D gene: -; CDR3 protein: CSARTVTDQPQHF; CDR3 DNA: TGCAGTGCCAGGACAGTCACGGATCAGCCCCAGCATTTT
J gene: TRBJ2-5; clone size: few; V gene: TRBV5-1; D gene: -; CDR3 protein: CASRHSAGLLGQETQYF; CDR3 DNA: TGCGCCAGCAGGCATTCGGCCGGCTTACTAGGGCAAGAGACCCAGTACTTC
J gene: TRBJ2-2; clone size: -; V gene: TRBV24-1; D gene: -; CDR3 protein: CATSERGNTGELFF; CDR3 DNA: TGTGCCACCAGTGAGAGAGGGAACACCGGGGAGCTGTTTTTT
J gene: TRBJ1-5; clone size: few; V gene: TRBV4-1; D gene: TRBD1; CDR3 protein: CASSRRETGDQPQHF; CDR3 DNA: TGCGCCAGCAGCCGACGAGAGACAGGGGATCAGCCCCAGCATTTT
J gene: TRBJ2-3; clone size: many; V gene: TRBV20-1; D gene: TRBD2; CDR3 protein: CSARDLAGGLTDTQYF; CDR3 DNA: TGCAGTGCTAGAGATCTAGCGGGGGGTCTCACAGATACGCAGTATTTT
J gene: TRBJ2-1; clone size: many; V gene: TRBV20-1; D gene: TRBD2; CDR3 protein: CSASTSGGYNEQFF; CDR3 DNA: TGCAGTGCCTCTACTAGCGGGGGATACAATGAGCAGTTCTTC
J gene: TRBJ1-1; clone size: -; V gene: TRBV12-3/TRBV12-4; D gene: -; CDR3 protein: CASSLGRVRDTEAFF; CDR3 DNA: TGTGCCAGCAGTTTGGGAAGGGTAAGGGACACTGAAGCTTTCTTT
J gene: TRBJ2-1; clone size: -; V gene: TRBV19; D gene: TRBD2; CDR3 protein: CASSIWTSGGSNEQFF; CDR3 DNA: TGTGCCAGTAGTATATGGACTAGCGGGGGGTCCAATGAGCAGTTCTTC
J gene: TRBJ2-1; clone size: once; V gene: TRBV5-1; D gene: -; CDR3 protein: CASRRQVYNEQFF; CDR3 DNA: TGCGCCAGCAGGCGACAGGTATACAATGAGCAGTTCTTC
J gene: TRBJ2-1; clone size: -; V gene: TRBV20-1; D gene: -; CDR3 protein: CSALPSLVNNEQFF; CDR3 DNA: TGCAGTGCCCTCCCGTCCCTAGTCAACAATGAGCAGTTCTTC
J gene: TRBJ2-3; clone size: -; V gene: TRBV2; D gene: TRBD1; CDR3 protein: CAITRDRSADTQYF; CDR3 DNA: TGTGCCATCACCCGGGACAGGAGCGCAGATACGCAGTATTTT
J gene: TRBJ1-2; clone size: few; V gene: TRBV6-1; D gene: TRBD1; CDR3 protein: CASSEGGTGNGYTF; CDR3 DNA: TGTGCCAGCAGTGAGGGAGGGACAGGGAATGGCTACACCTTC
J gene: TRBJ2-7; clone size: many; V gene: TRBV7-9; D gene: -; CDR3 protein: CASSLLDRPYEQYF; CDR3 DNA: TGTGCCAGCAGCTTACTCGACAGGCCTTATGAGCAGTACTTC
J gene: TRBJ2-7; clone size: once; V gene: TRBV27; D gene: -; CDR3 protein: CASSLRVTQGSYEQYF; CDR3 DNA: TGTGCCAGCAGTTTAAGGGTAACCCAGGGCTCCTACGAGCAGTACTTC
J gene: TRBJ2-5; clone size: -; V gene: TRBV4-2; D gene: TRBD1; CDR3 protein: CASSQNSRRGRETQYF; CDR3 DNA: TGTGCCAGCAGCCAAAATTCTCGCAGGGGGCGAGAGACCCAGTACTTC
J gene: TRBJ2-3; clone size: -; V gene: TRBV20-1; D gene: TRBD2; CDR3 protein: CSARTRAPDTQYF; CDR3 DNA: TGCAGTGCGCGGACTAGGGCCCCAGATACGCAGTATTTT
J gene: TRBJ2-7; clone size: -; V gene: TRBV27; D gene: TRBD1; CDR3 protein: CASRLFPGQGSYEQYF; CDR3 DNA: TGTGCCAGCAGACTGTTTCCGGGACAGGGTTCCTACGAGCAGTACTTC